Listed below are T cell receptor beta chains from one sample, sequenced in a study of OX40 agonist ivuxolimab in advanced cancers. Assay: immunoSEQ multiplex PCR; the TCRdb copy retains only in-frame clones and omits some. The table has about 98,000 clones, 93% seen once. Material: CD4+ or CD8+ T cells sorted from blood, obtained in a trial of the OX40 agonist ivuxolimab. The source of these receptors is an adult with an advanced solid tumor such as melanoma, head and neck, liver or kidney cancer. Both conserved end residues are part of each CDR3. D genes are given only for firm matches. Size values are once, few and many counts, or a class for expanded clones, and some rows have none.

abundance: .
j_gene: TRBJ2-5
d_gene: TRBD2
v_gene: TRBV4-1
CDR3aa: CASSQDKSSGAGETQYF
CDR3nt: TGCGCCAGCAGCCAAGATAAGTCTAGCGGGGCTGGAGAGACCCAGTACTTC

abundance: .
j_gene: TRBJ2-1
d_gene: TRBD2
v_gene: TRBV4-2
CDR3aa: CASSLLPTSGGAYEQFF
CDR3nt: TGTGCCAGCAGCCTCCTTCCCACTAGCGGGGGGGCCTATGAGCAGTTCTTC

abundance: .
j_gene: TRBJ2-3
d_gene: .
v_gene: TRBV5-6
CDR3aa: CASSFLSQYSADTQYF
CDR3nt: TGTGCCAGCAGCTTTCTTTCGCAGTATTCGGCAGATACGCAGTATTTT

abundance: .
j_gene: TRBJ2-1
d_gene: .
v_gene: TRBV6-1
CDR3aa: CASSEALRRDPQFF
CDR3nt: TGTGCCAGCAGTGAAGCGCTTCGACGGGACCCCCAGTTCTTC

abundance: once
j_gene: TRBJ1-2
d_gene: TRBD1
v_gene: TRBV18
CDR3aa: CASSSHQMPGGLYGYTF
CDR3nt: TGTGCCAGCTCATCCCATCAGATGCCAGGGGGCCTCTATGGCTACACCTTC

abundance: .
j_gene: TRBJ1-2
d_gene: .
v_gene: TRBV28
CDR3aa: CASSLFGENYGYTF
CDR3nt: TGTGCCAGCAGTTTATTTGGGGAGAACTATGGCTACACCTTC

abundance: .
j_gene: TRBJ1-6
d_gene: .
v_gene: TRBV6-1
CDR3aa: CASSERGGKNSPLHF
CDR3nt: TGTGCCAGCAGTGAAAGGGGAGGAAAGAATTCACCCCTCCACTTT

abundance: .
j_gene: TRBJ1-5
d_gene: .
v_gene: TRBV28
CDR3aa: CASSPSGKGGNQPQHF
CDR3nt: TGTGCCAGCAGTCCCTCAGGGAAAGGGGGGAATCAGCCCCAGCATTTT

abundance: .
j_gene: TRBJ1-1
d_gene: .
v_gene: TRBV13
CDR3aa: CASSFFPNTEAFF
CDR3nt: TGTGCCAGCAGCTTTTTTCCGAACACTGAAGCTTTCTTT

abundance: .
j_gene: TRBJ2-1
d_gene: TRBD2
v_gene: TRBV9
CDR3aa: CASSVSSGINNEQFF
CDR3nt: TGTGCCAGCAGCGTATCCAGCGGGATCAACAATGAGCAGTTCTTC

abundance: .
j_gene: TRBJ2-3
d_gene: .
v_gene: TRBV11-3
CDR3aa: CASSLVTDTQYF
CDR3nt: TGTGCCAGCAGCTTAGTCACAGATACGCAGTATTTT

abundance: .
j_gene: TRBJ1-2
d_gene: .
v_gene: TRBV6-5
CDR3aa: CASSYSGSNYGYTF
CDR3nt: TGTGCCAGCAGTTACTCGGGCAGTAACTATGGCTACACCTTC

abundance: .
j_gene: TRBJ1-5
d_gene: .
v_gene: TRBV6-5
CDR3aa: CASSSPGGRRNQPQHF
CDR3nt: TGTGCCAGCAGTTCCCCGGGAGGTCGGCGCAATCAGCCCCAGCATTTT

abundance: .
j_gene: TRBJ2-1
d_gene: .
v_gene: TRBV21-1
CDR3aa: CASSKEGTGPTYNEQFF
CDR3nt: TGTGCCAGCAGCAAAGAAGGCACGGGACCCACCTACAATGAGCAGTTCTTC

abundance: .
j_gene: TRBJ1-4
d_gene: TRBD1
v_gene: TRBV29-1
CDR3aa: CSVAGTGASTNEKLFF
CDR3nt: TGCAGCGTCGCCGGGACAGGGGCGTCAACTAATGAAAAACTGTTTTTT

abundance: .
j_gene: TRBJ2-7
d_gene: .
v_gene: TRBV7-8
CDR3aa: CASSFSRQIEQYF
CDR3nt: TGTGCCAGCAGCTTTTCCCGACAGATCGAGCAGTACTTC

abundance: .
j_gene: TRBJ2-2
d_gene: .
v_gene: TRBV11-2
CDR3aa: CASSPYNTPGELFF
CDR3nt: TGTGCCAGCAGCCCGTACAACACCCCCGGGGAGCTGTTTTTT

abundance: .
j_gene: TRBJ1-4
d_gene: TRBD1
v_gene: TRBV30
CDR3aa: CAWREIGGAGEKLFF
CDR3nt: TGTGCCTGGAGGGAGATAGGGGGCGCGGGAGAAAAACTGTTTTTT

abundance: .
j_gene: TRBJ2-1
d_gene: .
v_gene: TRBV7-9
CDR3aa: CASIPPAGQGGNEQFF
CDR3nt: TGTGCCAGCATCCCGCCCGCCGGGCAGGGGGGGAATGAGCAGTTCTTC

abundance: once
j_gene: TRBJ1-5
d_gene: TRBD1
v_gene: TRBV6-1
CDR3aa: CASSALWDSYQPQHF
CDR3nt: TGTGCCAGCAGTGCCCTCTGGGACAGCTATCAGCCCCAGCATTTT

abundance: .
j_gene: TRBJ2-3
d_gene: .
v_gene: TRBV4-3
CDR3aa: CASSQDSRIRAQYF
CDR3nt: TGCGCCAGCAGCCAAGACTCGAGGATTAGGGCGCAGTATTTT

abundance: .
j_gene: TRBJ2-1
d_gene: .
v_gene: TRBV15
CDR3aa: CATRGASYNEQFF
CDR3nt: TGTGCCACCAGGGGGGCTTCCTACAATGAGCAGTTCTTC

abundance: .
j_gene: TRBJ1-2
d_gene: .
v_gene: TRBV7-2
CDR3aa: CASSSGIGYGYTF
CDR3nt: TGTGCCAGCAGCTCAGGGATCGGCTATGGCTACACCTTC

abundance: .
j_gene: TRBJ2-1
d_gene: TRBD2
v_gene: TRBV9
CDR3aa: CASSAPGLAGLQFF
CDR3nt: TGTGCCAGCAGCGCCCCGGGACTAGCGGGACTGCAGTTCTTC

abundance: .
j_gene: TRBJ2-6
d_gene: TRBD1
v_gene: TRBV9
CDR3aa: CASSGDRFFSGANVLTF
CDR3nt: TGTGCCAGCAGCGGGGACAGATTCTTCTCTGGGGCCAACGTCCTGACTTTC

abundance: .
j_gene: TRBJ1-5
d_gene: TRBD1
v_gene: TRBV16
CDR3aa: CASSQWDRGGQPQHF
CDR3nt: TGTGCCAGCAGCCAATGGGACAGGGGAGGTCAGCCCCAGCATTTT

abundance: few
j_gene: TRBJ2-4
d_gene: .
v_gene: TRBV12-1
CDR3aa: CANVEKGGRGIQYF
CDR3nt: TGTGCCAATGTAGAAAAGGGGGGCAGGGGCATTCAGTACTTC

abundance: .
j_gene: TRBJ2-1
d_gene: TRBD2
v_gene: TRBV18
CDR3aa: CASSLGLAGVSNEQFF
CDR3nt: TGTGCCAGCTCACTGGGACTAGCGGGAGTGTCCAATGAGCAGTTCTTC

abundance: .
j_gene: TRBJ2-3
d_gene: .
v_gene: TRBV30
CDR3aa: CAWSVLVGLTDTQYF
CDR3nt: TGTGCCTGGAGTGTCCTGGTCGGGCTCACAGATACGCAGTATTTT